This is a list of T cell receptor beta chains from one sample in a study of cytomegalovirus exposure and HLA in healthy donors. Assay used: immunoSEQ multiplex PCR; TCRdb lists only in-frame clones, some missing. Of 160,000 or so clones in the sample, around 82% were seen once. Sequenced material: PBMCs. These receptors all stem from a man aged 50-59 years in good health and CMV-seropositive. The CDR3 runs from the conserved cysteine through the conserved F or W. A D gene is named only where the DNA matches it firmly. Clone size is not always given. Where it is, it says once, few, many or a class for expanded clones.

>TRBJ2-1|TRBV6-6|NA|NA
TGTGCCAGCATCGGGACTTCCTTGTCCAATGAGCAGTTCTTC
CASIGTSLSNEQFF
>TRBJ2-7|TRBV7-2|NA|TRBD2
TGTGCCAGCAGCTCCGGCGGGGCGGGGGGGCAAGGGCAGTACTTC
CASSSGGAGGQGQYF
>TRBJ2-7|TRBV7-9|once|TRBD1
TGTGCCAGCAGCTTAGGAGGACAGGGGCGTCGTTTCGGCGAGCAGTACTTC
CASSLGGQGRRFGEQYF
>TRBJ2-1|TRBV14|NA|TRBD2
TGTGCCAGCCGGGAGGGTACCTACAATGAGCAGTTCTTC
CASREGTYNEQFF
>TRBJ2-1|TRBV7-9|once|TRBD1
TGTGCCAGCCGCCGGGGACAGGGTCACAATGAGCAGTTCTTC
CASRRGQGHNEQFF
>TRBJ2-7|TRBV6-5|NA|TRBD2
TGTGCCAGCAGTTATGGGCTAGCGGGAGGCCACGAGCAGTACTTC
CASSYGLAGGHEQYF
>TRBJ2-7|TRBV30|NA|TRBD1
TGTGCCTGGAGTGGGGGGACAGGTACCTCCTACGAGCAGTACTTC
CAWSGGTGTSYEQYF
>TRBJ1-5|TRBV5-4|NA|NA
TGTGCCAGCAGCTTGGACAGAGATCAGCCCCAGCATTTT
CASSLDRDQPQHF
>TRBJ1-5|TRBV5-1|NA|NA
TGCGCCAGCAGCTTGTCGAGCGGTCAGCCCCAGCATTTT
CASSLSSGQPQHF
>TRBJ2-7|TRBV7-9|NA|NA
TGTGCCAGCATTTCACCTAGATCCACTAATAAGCAGTACTTC
CASISPRSTNKQYF
>TRBJ1-4|TRBV19|NA|NA
TGTGCCAGTAGTAACAGGGCTTCTAATGAAAAACTGTTTTTT
CASSNRASNEKLFF
>TRBJ2-7|TRBV5-4|NA|NA
TGTGCCAGCAGCCCCCAGGGGCCTAGCTCCTACGAGCAGTACTTC
CASSPQGPSSYEQYF
>TRBJ1-1|TRBV15|NA|NA
TGTGCCACCAGCAGAGAGGGGGCCGGCACTGAAGCTTTCTTT
CATSREGAGTEAFF
>TRBJ2-7|TRBV5-6|once|NA
TGTGCCAGCAGTTTCCCGGGGGAGGCGTACGAGCAGTACTTC
CASSFPGEAYEQYF
>TRBJ1-1|TRBV4-1|once|TRBD1
TGCGCCAGCAGCCTCCGACAGGGGGGCCCCGACACTGAAGCTTTCTTT
CASSLRQGGPDTEAFF
>TRBJ2-3|TRBV28|NA|NA
TGTGCCAGCAGTGAACTTCAGGGAACTAGCACAGATACGCAGTATTTT
CASSELQGTSTDTQYF
>TRBJ1-1|TRBV13|NA|NA
TGTGCCAGCAGCCCCAGAGGGTCAAGGGCAGCAGCTTTCTTT
CASSPRGSRAAAFF
>TRBJ2-1|TRBV18|once|TRBD2
TGTGCCAGCTCACCCGGACTAGCGGGAGACAATGAGCAGTTCTTC
CASSPGLAGDNEQFF
>TRBJ2-2|TRBV4-3|NA|NA
TGCGCCAGCAGCCAAGATTCTCGCACTTCCACCGGGGAGCTGTTTTTT
CASSQDSRTSTGELFF
>TRBJ2-3|TRBV30|NA|NA
TGTGCCTGGAGCGCACTTAACGGAGATACGCAGTATTTT
CAWSALNGDTQYF
>TRBJ2-7|TRBV21-1|NA|NA
TGTGCCAGCGGAAAGGGACAGGGGCCAAACGAGCAGTACTTC
CASGKGQGPNEQYF
>TRBJ2-6|TRBV9|few|NA
TGTGCCAGCAGCTCCAGGGTTTCTGGGGCCAACGTCCTGACTTTC
CASSSRVSGANVLTF
>TRBJ1-1|TRBV7-9|NA|NA
TGTGCCAGCAGCTCAGTATCGGGGAACACTGAAGCTTTCTTT
CASSSVSGNTEAFF
>TRBJ2-5|TRBV18|NA|NA
TGTGCCAGCTCACCACCCAGGAATGAAGAGACCCAGTACTTC
CASSPPRNEETQYF
>TRBJ2-3|TRBV6-5|NA|NA
TGTGCCAGCAGTTGGGGCGGCTCAGATACGCAGTATTTT
CASSWGGSDTQYF
>TRBJ2-3|TRBV7-6|few|NA
TGTGCCATCTCGATATCGGGGGTTGGAGATACGCAGTATTTT
CAISISGVGDTQYF
>TRBJ2-7|TRBV23-1|NA|NA
TGCGCCAGCAGGACCACTGGACAGCCTAGCTACGAGCAGTACTTC
CASRTTGQPSYEQYF
>TRBJ2-3|TRBV15|NA|NA
TGTGCCACCAGCAGAGACTACACAGATACGCAGTATTTT
CATSRDYTDTQYF
>TRBJ2-2|TRBV6-5|few|NA
TGTGCCAGCAGTAGCGGCGCGAACACCGGGGAGCTGTTTTTT
CASSSGANTGELFF
>TRBJ2-2|TRBV28|NA|NA
TGTGCCAGCAGCCCACCTCAGGTTACCGGGGAGCTGTTTTTT
CASSPPQVTGELFF
>TRBJ1-2|TRBV25-1|NA|NA
TGTGCCAGCAGTGAATACCCAGTCAACTATGGCTACACCTTC
CASSEYPVNYGYTF
>TRBJ2-1|TRBV28|few|TRBD1
TGTGCCAGCAGTTTCACAGGGGGCTCCTACAATGAGCAGTTCTTC
CASSFTGGSYNEQFF
>TRBJ1-2|TRBV9|few|TRBD1
TGTGCCAGCAGCGCGGTGGGACAGGGGGTTATCTATGGCTACACCTTC
CASSAVGQGVIYGYTF
>TRBJ2-3|TRBV7-9|NA|TRBD2
TGTGCCAGCAGCGGGGGCTTAGCGGGGGGCCCCCCTAGCACAGATACGCAGTATTTT
CASSGGLAGGPPSTDTQYF
>TRBJ1-5|TRBV19|NA|NA
TGTGCCAGTAGTATAGACAGGTATCAGCCCCAGCATTTT
CASSIDRYQPQHF
>TRBJ2-5|TRBV5-4|NA|TRBD2
TGTGCCAGCAACAGACTAGCGGGGGACCAAGAGACCCAGTACTTC
CASNRLAGDQETQYF
>TRBJ2-3|TRBV5-1|NA|NA
TGCGCCAGCAGCTTGGGGACTAGCACAGATACGCAGTATTTT
CASSLGTSTDTQYF
>TRBJ2-3|TRBV4-2|NA|TRBD2
TGTGCCAGCAGCCAAGAAGCGGGGCGAACAGATACGCAGTATTTT
CASSQEAGRTDTQYF
>TRBJ1-5|TRBV19|NA|TRBD1
TGTGCCAGTAGTCCGGGACAGGGGGCGACGCAGCCCCAGCATTTT
CASSPGQGATQPQHF
>TRBJ1-2|TRBV16|NA|NA
TGTGCCAGCAGCCAATTGGGGCGGGGTGATGGCTACACCTTC
CASSQLGRGDGYTF
>TRBJ1-2|TRBV19|NA|TRBD1
TGTGCCAGTAGTATCAGGGGGCACGGCTACACCTTC
CASSIRGHGYTF
>TRBJ2-1|TRBV29-1|NA|TRBD2
TGCAGCGTCACGAGCGGGAGAGGGAATGAGCAGTTCTTC
CSVTSGRGNEQFF
>TRBJ1-4|TRBV6-5|NA|NA
TGTGCCAGCAGCAGGGCTACAGGGATTAATGAAAAACTGTTTTTT
CASSRATGINEKLFF
>TRBJ1-1|TRBV7-2|NA|NA
TGTGCCAGCAGCTTAGATTCTACCGGGAACACTGAAGCTTTCTTT
CASSLDSTGNTEAFF
>TRBJ1-5|TRBV10-3|NA|TRBD1
TGTGCCATCAGCCGGGACAGGCGTGGAGAATGGCCCCAGCATTTT
CAISRDRRGEWPQHF
>TRBJ2-3|TRBV30|NA|NA
TGTGCCTGGAGTCTAGGTAGCACAGATACGCAGTATTTT
CAWSLGSTDTQYF
>TRBJ2-7|TRBV7-9|NA|NA
TGTGCCGGTTTCCGGGACAACTCCTACGAGCAGTACTTC
CAGFRDNSYEQYF
>TRBJ2-7|TRBV29-1|NA|TRBD2
TGCAGCGTTGTAGGACTAGCGGACTCCTACGAGCAGTACTTC
CSVVGLADSYEQYF
>TRBJ2-1|TRBV11-1|NA|TRBD2
TGTGCCAGCAGCCCAGCGGGAATAGAAACCAATGAGCAGTTCTTC
CASSPAGIETNEQFF
>TRBJ2-3|TRBV29-1|NA|NA
TGCAGCGTTGATGAGATGGAGCGGAGCACAGATACGCAGTATTTT
CSVDEMERSTDTQYF